These T cell receptor beta chains were read from a single sample in a study of T cells in Graves' hyperthyroidism and ophthalmopathy. TCRdb re-called the multiplex PCR reads through MiXCR, storing one row per CDR3 protein. The sample carries a few hundred thousand distinct CDR3 sequences, approximately 16% recorded once. Sequencing used blood. Receptor source: a man aged 35 to 55 with Graves' hyperthyroidism. Both conserved end residues are part of each CDR3. D genes are given only for firm matches. Expanded clones get a size class; other rows say once, few or many, or leave the size out.

CDR3 | DNA | size | V | D | J
CASSFHQGSGNTIYF | TGTGCCAGCAGCTTTCACCAGGGCTCTGGAAACACCATATATTTT | many | TRBV7-2 | NA | TRBJ1-3
CASSFRRTDTQYF | TGTGCCAGCAGCTTCAGGCGCACAGATACGCAGTATTTT | many | TRBV7-3 | NA | TRBJ2-3
CATSPGEPNTGELFF | TGTGCCACTTCCCCCGGGGAGCCGAACACCGGGGAGCTGTTTTTT | few | TRBV24-1 | NA | TRBJ2-2
CASSSEGPIRSIQYF | TGTGCCAGCAGCTCAGAGGGGCCGATCCGTTCCATTCAGTACTTC | NA | TRBV12-3/TRBV12-4 | NA | TRBJ2-4
CASSGVEGGEAFF | TGTGCCAGCAGTGGCGTCGAGGGAGGAGAAGCTTTCTTT | many | TRBV6-1 | NA | TRBJ1-1
CSVEVGQRGSDTQYF | TGCAGCGTTGAGGTGGGACAGAGGGGAAGTGATACGCAGTATTTT | NA | TRBV29-1 | TRBD1 | TRBJ2-3
CASSLTRTSGDTGELFF | TGTGCCAGCAGCCTAACTCGGACTAGCGGGGATACCGGGGAGCTGTTTTTT | NA | TRBV6-2/TRBV6-3 | TRBD2 | TRBJ2-2
CASRRTGGSYNEQFF | TGTGCCAGCAGGAGAACAGGGGGCTCCTACAATGAGCAGTTCTTC | many | TRBV2 | TRBD1 | TRBJ2-1
CASSFSSGDKTQYF | TGCGCCAGCAGCTTTAGTTCAGGGGACAAGACCCAGTACTTC | many | TRBV5-1 | NA | TRBJ2-5
CSAYPNLGGPNSPLHF | TGCAGTGCCTATCCCAACCTTGGGGGGCCAAATTCACCCCTCCACTTT | NA | TRBV20-1 | NA | TRBJ1-6
CASSPGPGRTQETQYF | TGCGCCAGCAGCCCGGGCCCAGGGCGGACCCAAGAGACCCAGTACTTC | NA | TRBV5-1 | NA | TRBJ2-5
CATSDWTGGYDEQFF | TGTGCCACCAGTGACTGGACAGGGGGATACGATGAGCAGTTCTTC | NA | TRBV24-1 | TRBD1 | TRBJ2-1
CASSTPGLGQGCDTDTQYF | TGTGCCAGCAGCACCCCGGGGCTGGGACAGGGTTGTGACACAGATACGCAGTATTTT | many | TRBV14 | TRBD1 | TRBJ2-3
CASSETQGWETQYF | TGTGCCAGCAGCGAAACACAGGGGTGGGAGACCCAGTACTTC | many | TRBV9 | TRBD1 | TRBJ2-5
CASSFRVNEKLFF | TGTGCCAGCAGTTTCAGGGTTAATGAAAAACTGTTTTTT | NA | TRBV28 | NA | TRBJ1-4
CSVEGTSGDFQETQYF | TGCAGCGTTGAGGGGACTAGCGGGGACTTCCAAGAGACCCAGTACTTC | many | TRBV29-1 | TRBD2 | TRBJ2-5
CASSVGQNSGNTIYF | TGTGCCAGCAGCGTAGGACAGAACTCTGGAAACACCATATATTTT | few | TRBV9 | NA | TRBJ1-3
CASSGREQYF | TGTGCCAGCAGCGGCCGGGAGCAGTACTTC | many | TRBV9 | NA | TRBJ2-7
CASSLEVFQNTGELFF | TGTGCCAGCAGCTTAGAGGTTTTCCAGAACACCGGGGAGCTGTTTTTT | many | TRBV7-8 | NA | TRBJ2-2
CATSSSPGTGRYEQYF | TGTGCCACCAGCAGTTCCCCCGGGACCGGTCGGTACGAGCAGTACTTC | NA | TRBV15 | NA | TRBJ2-7
CASSPKTTGGNSPLHF | TGTGCCAGCAGCCCCAAGACTACAGGTGGTAATTCACCCCTCCACTTT | many | TRBV7-9 | NA | TRBJ1-6
CASRQQGNTEAFF | TGTGCCAGCAGACAACAGGGGAACACTGAAGCTTTCTTT | NA | TRBV5-6 | NA | TRBJ1-1
CASSPDRFATNEKLFF | TGTGCCAGCTCACCCGACAGGTTTGCAACTAATGAAAAACTGTTTTTT | once | TRBV18 | NA | TRBJ1-4
CASSPSGPGDTQYF | TGTGCTAGCAGCCCATCGGGCCCGGGGGATACGCAGTATTTT | many | TRBV7-7 | NA | TRBJ2-3
CASSPRQTNTGELFF | TGTGCCAGCAGCCCACGACAGACCAACACCGGGGAGCTGTTTTTT | few | TRBV13 | NA | TRBJ2-2
CSASGRGREQYF | TGCAGTGCCTCGGGGAGGGGTCGCGAGCAGTACTTC | many | TRBV20-1 | TRBD2 | TRBJ2-7
CSAGLAGSDTQYF | TGCAGTGCCGGACTAGCGGGGTCAGATACGCAGTATTTT | many | TRBV20-1 | TRBD2 | TRBJ2-3
CAWSHSLYEQYF | TGTGCCTGGAGTCACTCGCTTTACGAGCAGTACTTC | many | TRBV30 | NA | TRBJ2-7
CATSDSQARSTDTQYF | TGTGCCACCAGTGATTCGCAGGCCAGGAGCACAGATACGCAGTATTTT | many | TRBV24-1 | NA | TRBJ2-3
CAISASTPRGDDGYTF | TGTGCCATCAGTGCGTCTACTCCTCGAGGGGACGATGGCTACACCTTC | few | TRBV10-3 | NA | TRBJ1-2
CAIMNRGDTEAFF | TGTGCCATCATGAACAGGGGAGACACTGAAGCTTTCTTT | few | TRBV10-3 | TRBD1 | TRBJ1-1
CSARDWGGIAYEQYF | TGCAGTGCTAGAGATTGGGGGGGAATCGCCTACGAGCAGTACTTC | many | TRBV20-1 | TRBD2 | TRBJ2-7
CASSQVRGQGVSTDTQYF | TGTGCCAGCAGCCAAGTCCGGGGGCAGGGGGTCTCCACAGATACGCAGTATTTT | NA | TRBV14 | NA | TRBJ2-3
CASSQNRDRGDEQYF | TGTGCCAGCTCACAAAACCGGGACAGGGGAGACGAGCAGTACTTC | many | TRBV18 | TRBD1 | TRBJ2-7
CASSSYRLAGRQETQYF | TGTGCCAGCAGTTCTTACCGACTAGCGGGGCGCCAAGAGACCCAGTACTTC | many | TRBV27 | TRBD2 | TRBJ2-5
CATSREGGTYNEQFF | TGTGCCACCAGCAGAGAGGGGGGGACATACAATGAGCAGTTCTTC | NA | TRBV15 | NA | TRBJ2-1
CASSQQGASVFGNQPQHF | TGTGCCAGCAGTCAACAGGGGGCGAGTGTGTTTGGCAATCAGCCCCAGCATTTT | NA | TRBV28 | TRBD1 | TRBJ1-5
CASSPGRNSNQPQHF | TGCGCCAGCAGCCCGGGACGCAATAGCAATCAGCCCCAGCATTTT | many | TRBV5-1 | NA | TRBJ1-5
CASSGTAAYTEAFF | TGTGCCAGCAGCGGGACCGCGGCGTACACTGAAGCTTTCTTT | many | TRBV27 | NA | TRBJ1-1
CASSPTGGGNYGYTF | TGTGCCAGCAGTCCTACAGGGGGCGGAAACTATGGCTACACCTTC | few | TRBV12-3/TRBV12-4 | TRBD1 | TRBJ1-2
CATSDSRGGPETQYF | TGTGCCACCAGTGACTCACGCGGGGGGCCTGAGACCCAGTACTTC | many | TRBV24-1 | TRBD2 | TRBJ2-5
CATSRDSGGVGQPQHF | TGTGCCACCAGCAGAGATTCTGGGGGGGTGGGTCAGCCCCAGCATTTT | NA | TRBV15 | NA | TRBJ1-5
CSAYGRENTGELFF | TGCAGTGCTTATGGCAGGGAGAACACCGGGGAGCTGTTTTTT | NA | TRBV20-1 | NA | TRBJ2-2
CASSRSGELFF | TGTGCCAGCAGTCGTTCCGGGGAGCTGTTTTTT | many | TRBV11-2 | NA | TRBJ2-2
CASSRGADTQYF | TGTGCCAGCAGCCGAGGGGCAGATACGCAGTATTTT | many | TRBV13 | NA | TRBJ2-3
CASSQDPTGGLGAFF | TGCGCCAGCAGCCAAGATCCGACAGGGGGCTTAGGAGCTTTCTTT | many | TRBV4-3 | TRBD1 | TRBJ1-1
CASSLSGGAGEQFF | TGTGCCAGCAGCTTAAGCGGGGGGGCCGGAGAGCAGTTCTTC | NA | TRBV7-8 | TRBD2 | TRBJ2-1
CASSLGLGGSNEQFF | TGTGCCAGCAGCCTAGGACTAGGAGGTTCTAATGAGCAGTTCTTC | many | TRBV7-9 | TRBD2 | TRBJ2-1
CASSPGTALNNQPQHF | TGTGCCAGCAGCCCCGGGACAGCGCTAAACAATCAGCCCCAGCATTTT | NA | TRBV5-5 | TRBD1 | TRBJ1-5
CASSIAASTDTQYF | TGTGCCAGTAGTATAGCGGCTAGCACAGATACGCAGTATTTT | many | TRBV19 | NA | TRBJ2-3
CASSVETDHYEQYF | TGTGCCAGCAGCGTAGAGACCGATCACTACGAGCAGTACTTC | many | TRBV9 | NA | TRBJ2-7
CASSVAGVTGELFF | TGTGCCAGCAGCGTCGCAGGGGTCACCGGGGAGCTGTTTTTT | NA | TRBV9 | NA | TRBJ2-2
CASSLAGGDEQFF | TGTGCCAGCAGCTTAGCCGGGGGCGATGAGCAGTTCTTC | many | TRBV11-3 | NA | TRBJ2-1
CASSQEETGTEAFF | TGTGCCAGCAGCCAAGAAGAGACTGGGACTGAAGCTTTCTTT | many | TRBV3-1 | NA | TRBJ1-1
CSAGPGGGGETQYF | TGCAGTGCTGGCCCGGGGGGCGGGGGGGAGACCCAGTACTTC | many | TRBV20-1 | TRBD2 | TRBJ2-5
CASSVEGQGYGYTF | TGTGCCAGCAGCGTCGAGGGACAGGGTTATGGCTACACCTTC | NA | TRBV9 | TRBD1 | TRBJ1-2
CSARDFETGASFF | TGCAGTGCTAGAGACTTCGAGACAGGGGCCTCGTTCTTC | few | TRBV20-1 | TRBD1 | TRBJ2-1
CASSVKRGPGELFF | TGTGCCAGCAGTGTGAAACGGGGACCCGGGGAGCTGTTTTTT | few | TRBV25-1 | NA | TRBJ2-2
CASSSTLGRAEQYF | TGTGCCAGCAGTTCCACGTTGGGGCGGGCCGAGCAGTACTTC | many | TRBV6-1 | NA | TRBJ2-7
CASSQGGIGGGQNTDTQYF | TGTGCCAGCAGCCAAGGAGGGATTGGGGGGGGCCAGAACACAGATACGCAGTATTTT | many | TRBV3-1 | NA | TRBJ2-3